The present T cell receptor (beta chain) was sequenced within a study of brain T cells in children with intractable seizures. Study-level findings and limits: Clones missing pre-surgery may reflect undersampling of that blood sample. Viral specificity was inferred only from CDR3 similarity; HCMV serostatus was unknown.

Only in-frame clones appear in the TCRdb table, and some are missing; sequencing was by immunoSEQ multiplex PCR. This sample has about 350,000 clones; 93% occur once, and the top ten carry 5.7%. V lost 6 bases and J 2 bases, leaving 5 bases between the germline ends. Germline CDR1 SEHNR, CDR2 FQNEAQ (reference sequence). This CDR3 spans 13 amino acids. As for time point: blood from clinic visit 5 months post-surgery; TSC patient then seizure free. Patients received at least one anti-epileptic drug before surgery. To note about this clone: Its antigen is as yet unknown.

Specimen: peripheral blood, collected approximately 5 months after surgery. This clonotype originated in a boy in the first two years of life with tuberous sclerosis and intractable seizures. The chain links TRBV7-9 to TRBJ1-6; D gene ambiguous. Written as DNA, the CDR3 is TGTGCCAGCAGACCGACCTATAATTCACCCCTCCACTTT. Translated, it gives CASRPTYNSPLHF.